Each of the 32 T cell receptor beta chains below was sequenced from the same sample in a study of blood T cell repertoires in COVID-19. Sequencing used immunoSEQ multiplex PCR; TCRdb keeps in-frame clones, though not all of them. This sample yields about 300,000 clones, of which around 86% are seen a single time; around 1.5% belongs to the top ten. The specimen was peripheral blood. The source is a woman between 35 and 50 years old who had recovered from COVID-19.

The CDR3 nucleotides read TGTGCCAGCAGTTCCTACTCCTACGAGCAGTACTTC. Its translation is CASSSYSYEQYF. The chain recombines TRBV6-2 or TRBV6-3 with TRBJ2-7, with D unclear. Deletions cut 4 bases from V and 0 bases from J, with 4 bases between. The CDR3 has 12 amino acids. The germline V gene has CDR1 MNHEY and CDR2 SVGEGT.

The V and J genes are TRBV11-2 and TRBJ1-1; the D is unclear. V lost 2 bases and J lost 1, with 11 bases in between. Germline loops: CDR1 SGHAT, CDR2 FQNNGV. CDR3 length: 15 amino acids. The CDR3 nucleotides read TGTGCCAGCAGCTTATTGGGCAGTAGGAACACTGAAGCTTTCTTT. Its translation is CASSLLGSRNTEAFF.

In the case of this clone: The sample contains more than one DNA sequence encoding this CDR3. The chain has TRBV14 and TRBJ1-2; the D is unclear. Germline loops: CDR1 SGHDN, CDR2 FVKESK. V was cut by 1 base and J by 0 bases, with 3 bases left in between. The CDR3 runs to 13 residues. This CDR3 is CASSQGANYGYTF. Written as DNA, the CDR3 is TGTGCCAGCAGCCAAGGAGCTAACTATGGCTACACCTTC.

This clone turned up a few times. Here the CDR3 DNA reads TGTGCCAGCAGTCCACAGGGTAACACTAATGAAAAACTGTTTTTT. Protein: CASSPQGNTNEKLFF. The gene calls are TRBV27 and TRBJ1-4; perhaps TRBD1 as D (6 bases). The germline CDR1 and CDR2 sequences are MNHEY and SMNVEV (reference sequence). V was shortened by 5 bases and J by 2 bases, with 12 bases between the two germline ends. This CDR3 is 15 amino acids long.

The chain combines TRBV10-3 with TRBJ2-1; D might be TRBD1 (6 bases). The V and J ends lost 10 bases and 0 bases respectively, with 19 bases between them. Germline CDR1 is ENHRY and CDR2 is SYGVKD. The CDR3 spans 16 residues. The CDR3 sequence: CATRDVRGSSYNEQFF. The DNA for the CDR3 is TGTGCCACTAGAGACGTCAGGGGAAGCTCCTACAATGAGCAGTTCTTC.

The rearrangement uses TRBV2 and TRBJ1-1; no clear D gene. The CDR3 runs to 12 residues. The V gene's germline CDR1 is SNHLY and CDR2 FYNNEI. The V end was cut by 9 bases, the J end by 3 bases, with 11 bases between. The CDR3 loop is CASRFGDTEAFF. DNA for the CDR3: TGTGCCAGTCGCTTCGGGGACACTGAAGCTTTCTTT.

The rearrangement joins TRBV6-2 or TRBV6-3 to TRBJ1-6, with D hard to call. This CDR3 has 13 amino acids. Germline V gives CDR1 MNHEY, CDR2 SVGEGT. V was clipped by 1 base and J by 10 bases, with 8 bases between them. The CDR3 reads CASSYWGASPLHF. For the CDR3, the DNA is TGTGCCAGCAGTTACTGGGGAGCCTCACCCCTCCACTTT.

The chain has TRBV5-4 and TRBJ1-1, with a weak D call TRBD1 (5 bases). CDR1 and CDR2 (germline): SGHNT, YYREEE (reference sequence). CDR3 length: 12 residues. Trimming removed 3 bases from V and 9 bases from J, with 12 bases in between. In DNA form, the CDR3 reads TGTGCCAGCAGCTCAGGGATGGGGAAAGCTTTCTTT. Protein: CASSSGMGKAFF.

Comment on this clone: The sample carries other DNA sequences with the same CDR3. This chain connects TRBV11-3 to TRBJ2-3; possible D gene TRBD2, 6 bases. The germline gives CDR1 SGHNT, CDR2 YENEEA. Trimming left V 1 base short and J 0 bases short, with 8 bases between. The CDR3 has 15 residues. The CDR3 DNA is TGTGCCAGCAGCTTAGGCGGGGCTAGCACAGATACGCAGTATTTT. Protein product: CASSLGGASTDTQYF.

The V call is TRBV20-1, the J call TRBJ2-3, with D unresolved. Trimming took 3 bases from V and 3 from J, leaving 4 bases between them. The CDR3 loop spans 11 amino acids. Germline-derived CDR1 and CDR2 are DFQATT and SNEGSKA (reference sequence). Written as DNA, the CDR3 is TGCAGTGCTAGGAGGACAGATACGCAGTATTTT. Protein sequence: CSARRTDTQYF.

The J gene is TRBJ1-1, the V gene TRBV11-1; D uncertain. This CDR3 spans 15 amino acids. CDR1 and CDR2 (germline): SGHAT, FQDESV (reference sequence). Trimming removed 5 bases at V and 0 bases at J, with 13 bases between. CDR3 sequence: CASSPWAGMNTEAFF. CDR3 DNA sequence: TGTGCCAGCAGCCCCTGGGCGGGGATGAACACTGAAGCTTTCTTT.

The chain carries TRBV6-6 and TRBJ2-5, with D perhaps TRBD2 (6 bases). This CDR3 contains 15 residues. V shed 2 bases and J shed 4 bases, with 14 bases lying between them. Germline V gene lookup returns CDR1 MNHNY and CDR2 SVGAGI (reference sequence). CDR3 DNA sequence: TGTGCCAGCAGTTACGATTTGGGAGGAGGAGAGACCCAGTACTTC. Its translation: CASSYDLGGGETQYF.

CDR3 sequence (DNA): TGTGCCAGCTCACCGGGACAGGGAGGAGGAAACACCATATATTTT. Its translation is CASSPGQGGGNTIYF. The chain carries TRBV18 and TRBJ1-3, with TRBD1 identical over 9 bases. Germline V lookup: CDR1 KGHSH, CDR2 LQKENI. The CDR3 consists of 15 residues. Trimming cost V 3 bases and J 4 bases; bases outside gene matches: 4. Filled out from reference TRBV18 and TRBJ1-3, the complete variable domain reads NAGVMQNPRHLVRRRGQEARLRCSPMKGHSHVYWYRQLPEEGLKFMVYLQKENIIDESGMPKERFSAEFPKEGPSILRIQQVVRGDSAAYFCASSPGQGGGNTIYFGEGSWLTVV.

CDR3 residues: CASSPLTATDTQYF. The CDR3 DNA is TGTGCCAGCAGTCCGCTGACAGCTACAGATACGCAGTATTTT. The genes are TRBV27 and TRBJ2-3; tentatively, D is TRBD1 (5 bases). V lost 5 bases, J lost 3 bases, and 12 bases lay in between. The CDR3 has 14 residues. Germline V CDR1 and CDR2: MNHEY, SMNVEV (reference sequence).

This clone was seen a single time. The J gene is TRBJ2-7, the V gene TRBV7-2; TRBD2 agrees at 10 bases. This CDR3 region has 14 residues. J lost 3 bases, V lost 7 bases, and 6 bases had no gene match. CDR1 SGHTA and CDR2 FQGNSA come from the germline V gene. In DNA, the CDR3 is TGTGCCAGCACCGAACTAGCGGGGTACTACGAGCAGTACTTC. This encodes CASTELAGYYEQYF.

The chain employs TRBV5-4 and TRBJ1-6; no clear D. Germline lookup yields CDR1 SGHNT and CDR2 YYREEE (reference sequence). The germline V and J ends were trimmed by 1 base and 0 bases, with 8 bases remaining between them. CDR3 length: 16 amino acids. CDR3 sequence reads: CASSLSGRSYNSPLHF. CDR3 bases: TGTGCCAGCAGCTTGAGCGGGCGCTCCTATAATTCACCCCTCCACTTT.

The chain has TRBV5-5 and TRBJ2-7; TRBD1 matches 12 bases. CDR1 and CDR2 from the germline V gene are SGHKS and YYEKEE (reference sequence). V lost 1 base and J lost 1; bases outside the gene matches: 9. The CDR3 runs to 18 residues. The DNA for the CDR3 is TGTGCCAGCAGCTTGCTCATTAGGGACAGGGGGCCTTCCTACGAGCAGTACTTC. Translation: CASSLLIRDRGPSYEQYF. The variable domain in full, completed from reference TRBV5-5 and TRBJ2-7, reads DAGVTQSPTHLIKTRGQQVTLRCSPISGHKSVSWYQQVLGQGPQFIFQYYEKEERGRGNFPDRFSARQFPNYSSELNVNALLLGDSALYLCASSLLIRDRGPSYEQYFGPGTRLTVT.

V gene TRBV27 combines with J gene TRBJ2-7; TRBD2 aligns across 9 bases. The CDR3 is 14 residues long. From germline, CDR1 is MNHEY and CDR2 SMNVEV (reference sequence). Trimming at V came to 3 bases and at J to 3 bases, leaving 3 bases not matched to a gene. The CDR3 protein is CASSFSAGGYEQYF. CDR3 sequence (DNA): TGTGCCAGCAGTTTTTCAGCGGGGGGCTACGAGCAGTACTTC.

In its sample, this clone was seen a few times. Written as DNA, the CDR3 is TGTGCCAGTTACGGGGAGGGCACTGAAGCTTTCTTT. This translates into CASYGEGTEAFF. The chain employs TRBV2 and TRBJ1-1, with unresolved D. The CDR3 is made up of 12 amino acids. The germline V gene has CDR1 SNHLY and CDR2 FYNNEI. Trimming took 9 bases from V and 4 from J, leaving 12 bases between them.

CDR3 nucleotides: TGTGCCAGCAGCTTAATTTATCGGACTAGCACCAGCACAGATACGCAGTATTTT. It is translated as CASSLIYRTSTSTDTQYF. The chain has TRBV7-9 and TRBJ2-3; the match to TRBD2 covers 8 bases. The CDR3 spans 18 residues. CDR1 is SEHNR and CDR2 is FQNEAQ in the germline V gene (reference sequence). J was trimmed by 0 bases and V by 2 bases; bases with no gene match: 10.

This chain links TRBV2 with TRBJ1-2, with unresolved D. This CDR3 spans 10 amino acids. The germline V gene has CDR1 SNHLY and CDR2 FYNNEI. V shed 7 bases and J shed 6 bases, with 6 bases lying between them. The CDR3 region has the DNA TGTGCCAGCACCGGAGATGGCTACACCTTC. Its translation: CASTGDGYTF. The complete variable domain, with remaining parts taken from reference TRBV2 and TRBJ1-2, reads EPEVTQTPSHQVTQMGQEVILRCVPISNHLYFYWYRQILGQKVEFLVSFYNNEISEKSEIFDDQFSVERPDGSNFTLKIRSTKLEDSAMYFCASTGDGYTFGSGTRLTVV.

The chain combines TRBV5-6 with TRBJ1-2; 8 positions agree with TRBD1. This CDR3 has 14 amino acids. Germline V lookup: CDR1 SGHDT, CDR2 YYEEEE. The V and J ends lost 4 bases and 2 bases, in that order; junction bases with no gene match: 4. CDR3 sequence: CASSQTGDNYGYTF. CDR3 nucleotide sequence: TGTGCCAGCAGCCAGACAGGGGACAACTATGGCTACACCTTC.

The chain carries TRBV9 and TRBJ1-2; TRBD1 matches at 9 bases. Germline CDR1 reads SGDLS; CDR2 reads YYNGEE. The V segment lost 5 bases and the J segment 0 bases; nucleotides outside the gene matches: 11. The length of the CDR3 is 17 residues. Here the CDR3 DNA reads TGTGCCAGCAGTGGGACCGGGACAGGGTTGCCTAACTATGGCTACACCTTC. Amino acid sequence: CASSGTGTGLPNYGYTF.

The rearrangement links TRBV7-9 to TRBJ2-1, with a possible D match to TRBD1 (6 bases). Trimming removed 3 bases from V and 6 bases from J, with 15 bases in between. Germline CDR1 SEHNR, CDR2 FQNEAQ (reference sequence). This CDR3 spans 15 amino acids. The CDR3 coding sequence is TGTGCCAGCAGCTTCCCGGGTAGGGGGAGCAATGAGCAGTTCTTC. This translates into CASSFPGRGSNEQFF.

The rearrangement links TRBV19 to TRBJ2-1; a weak D match, TRBD2 (5 bases). V was pared by 2 bases and J by 12 bases, with 14 bases between. The germline V gene has CDR1 LNHDA and CDR2 SQIVND (reference sequence). This CDR3 contains 13 residues. CDR3 sequence (DNA): TGTGCCAGTAGTATAAAGCGGACTGAGGGGCAGTTCTTC. It is translated as CASSIKRTEGQFF. Filled out from reference TRBV19 and TRBJ2-1, the complete variable domain reads DGGITQSPKYLFRKEGQNVTLSCEQNLNHDAMYWYRQDPGQGLRLIYYSQIVNDFQKGDIAEGYSVSREKKESFPLTVTSAQKNPTAFYLCASSIKRTEGQFFGPGTRLTVL.

The chain employs TRBV12-5 and TRBJ2-7, with 8 bases matching TRBD1. The CDR3 has 13 amino acids. CDR1 is LGHNT, CDR2 FRNRAP, per germline. Germline trimming cut 5 bases from V and 1 base from J; bases unmatched to any gene: 1. CDR3 bases: TGTGCTAGTGGTCGGGACAGGTCCTACGAGCAGTACTTC. As protein: CASGRDRSYEQYF.

This sequence joins TRBV6-1 and TRBJ1-1, with a weak D call TRBD1 (6 bases). Germline V gene sequence: CDR1 MNHNS, CDR2 SASEGT. The CDR3 contains 16 residues. The germline V and J ends were trimmed by 2 bases and 3 bases, with 16 bases remaining between them. The chain's CDR3 is CASSELGGAFDTEAFF. In DNA form, the CDR3 reads TGTGCCAGCAGTGAACTCGGGGGGGCCTTTGACACTGAAGCTTTCTTT.

This CDR3 is CASSVQVREEKLFF. CDR3 nucleotide sequence: TGTGCCAGCAGTGTTCAGGTTCGAGAAGAAAAACTGTTTTTT. J is TRBJ1-4 and V is TRBV2; D is undetermined. CDR3 length: 14 residues. Germline CDR1 and CDR2: SNHLY and FYNNEI. V lost 4 bases, J lost 8 bases, and 14 bases lay in between. Supplemented by reference TRBV2 and TRBJ1-4, the full variable domain reads EPEVTQTPSHQVTQMGQEVILRCVPISNHLYFYWYRQILGQKVEFLVSFYNNEISEKSEIFDDQFSVERPDGSNFTLKIRSTKLEDSAMYFCASSVQVREEKLFFGSGTQLSVL.

V and J are TRBV4-1 and TRBJ1-5; 10 nucleotides match TRBD1. The CDR3 consists of 15 residues. The ends lost 4 bases at V and 4 bases at J; junction bases unmatched: 4. Germline V gene lookup returns CDR1 MGHRA and CDR2 YSYEKL. The CDR3 here is CASSPMDRGNQPQHF. DNA for the CDR3: TGCGCCAGCAGCCCAATGGACAGGGGGAATCAGCCCCAGCATTTT.

The chain combines TRBV7-9 with TRBJ2-2; possible D gene TRBD2, 6 bases. Germline loops: CDR1 SEHNR, CDR2 FQNEAQ (reference sequence). V lost 6 bases and J 7 bases, leaving 21 bases between the germline ends. The CDR3 runs 16 residues. The CDR3 region is CASRLIPGDSDGELFF. DNA of the CDR3: TGTGCCAGCAGACTGATACCGGGAGATTCGGACGGGGAGCTGTTTTTT. The whole variable domain, remainder taken from reference TRBV7-9 and TRBJ2-2, is DTGVSQNPRHKITKRGQNVTFRCDPISEHNRLYWYRQTLGQGPEFLTYFQNEAQLEKSRLLSDRFSAERPKGSFSTLEIQRTEQGDSAMYLCASRLIPGDSDGELFFGEGSRLTVL.

The CDR3 nucleotides are TGTGCTAGTGGCCAGGGACAGCAATACAATGAGCAGTTCTTC. This translates into CASGQGQQYNEQFF. V usage is TRBV12-5 and J usage is TRBJ2-1; the match to TRBD1 covers 7 bases. CDR1 is LGHNT, CDR2 FRNRAP, per germline. J lost 4 bases, V lost 6 bases, and 6 bases had no gene match. The CDR3 length is 14 residues.

The chain recombines TRBV21-1 with TRBJ2-7; no check of the table's D call, TRBD1, against the DNA was made. TRBV21-1 is a pseudogene segment. CDR3 length: 15 residues. Written as DNA, the CDR3 is TGTGCCAGCAGCAAAGGGGGGACAGGGGGCTACGAGCAGTACTTC. This translates into CASSKGGTGGYEQYF.